The TCR beta chain under discussion was sequenced for a study of OX40 agonist ivuxolimab in advanced cancers. Study-level information: Hepatocellular carcinoma, melanoma, renal cell or head and neck cancer was diagnosed in the dose-escalation patients. Subjects had a mean age of 60 years, with a range of about 23 to 79; around 84% were male.

Assay used: immunoSEQ multiplex PCR; TCRdb lists only in-frame clones, some missing. Of 90,000 to 100,000 clones in the sample, approximately 95% were seen once. Per germline, CDR1 SGHTA and CDR2 FQGNSA. The CDR3 runs to 14 residues. The J segment lost 8 bases and the V segment lost 10 bases, leaving 11 bases of the junction unmatched. Study-wide findings and caveats: Blood T cells, both CD4+ and CD8+, expanded clonally by week 6 at 0.1 to 3.0 mg/kg.

Comment on this clone: Its specificity is unknown.

This specimen was CD4+ or CD8+ T cells sorted from blood, taken in a trial of the OX40 agonist ivuxolimab. The chain employs TRBV7-2 and TRBJ2-1; 10 positions agree with TRBD2. The receptor comes from an adult with an advanced solid tumor such as melanoma, head and neck, liver or kidney cancer. The CDR3: CATSLAGASDEQFF. CDR3 DNA: TGTGCCACCTCCCTAGCGGGAGCGTCTGATGAGCAGTTCTTC.